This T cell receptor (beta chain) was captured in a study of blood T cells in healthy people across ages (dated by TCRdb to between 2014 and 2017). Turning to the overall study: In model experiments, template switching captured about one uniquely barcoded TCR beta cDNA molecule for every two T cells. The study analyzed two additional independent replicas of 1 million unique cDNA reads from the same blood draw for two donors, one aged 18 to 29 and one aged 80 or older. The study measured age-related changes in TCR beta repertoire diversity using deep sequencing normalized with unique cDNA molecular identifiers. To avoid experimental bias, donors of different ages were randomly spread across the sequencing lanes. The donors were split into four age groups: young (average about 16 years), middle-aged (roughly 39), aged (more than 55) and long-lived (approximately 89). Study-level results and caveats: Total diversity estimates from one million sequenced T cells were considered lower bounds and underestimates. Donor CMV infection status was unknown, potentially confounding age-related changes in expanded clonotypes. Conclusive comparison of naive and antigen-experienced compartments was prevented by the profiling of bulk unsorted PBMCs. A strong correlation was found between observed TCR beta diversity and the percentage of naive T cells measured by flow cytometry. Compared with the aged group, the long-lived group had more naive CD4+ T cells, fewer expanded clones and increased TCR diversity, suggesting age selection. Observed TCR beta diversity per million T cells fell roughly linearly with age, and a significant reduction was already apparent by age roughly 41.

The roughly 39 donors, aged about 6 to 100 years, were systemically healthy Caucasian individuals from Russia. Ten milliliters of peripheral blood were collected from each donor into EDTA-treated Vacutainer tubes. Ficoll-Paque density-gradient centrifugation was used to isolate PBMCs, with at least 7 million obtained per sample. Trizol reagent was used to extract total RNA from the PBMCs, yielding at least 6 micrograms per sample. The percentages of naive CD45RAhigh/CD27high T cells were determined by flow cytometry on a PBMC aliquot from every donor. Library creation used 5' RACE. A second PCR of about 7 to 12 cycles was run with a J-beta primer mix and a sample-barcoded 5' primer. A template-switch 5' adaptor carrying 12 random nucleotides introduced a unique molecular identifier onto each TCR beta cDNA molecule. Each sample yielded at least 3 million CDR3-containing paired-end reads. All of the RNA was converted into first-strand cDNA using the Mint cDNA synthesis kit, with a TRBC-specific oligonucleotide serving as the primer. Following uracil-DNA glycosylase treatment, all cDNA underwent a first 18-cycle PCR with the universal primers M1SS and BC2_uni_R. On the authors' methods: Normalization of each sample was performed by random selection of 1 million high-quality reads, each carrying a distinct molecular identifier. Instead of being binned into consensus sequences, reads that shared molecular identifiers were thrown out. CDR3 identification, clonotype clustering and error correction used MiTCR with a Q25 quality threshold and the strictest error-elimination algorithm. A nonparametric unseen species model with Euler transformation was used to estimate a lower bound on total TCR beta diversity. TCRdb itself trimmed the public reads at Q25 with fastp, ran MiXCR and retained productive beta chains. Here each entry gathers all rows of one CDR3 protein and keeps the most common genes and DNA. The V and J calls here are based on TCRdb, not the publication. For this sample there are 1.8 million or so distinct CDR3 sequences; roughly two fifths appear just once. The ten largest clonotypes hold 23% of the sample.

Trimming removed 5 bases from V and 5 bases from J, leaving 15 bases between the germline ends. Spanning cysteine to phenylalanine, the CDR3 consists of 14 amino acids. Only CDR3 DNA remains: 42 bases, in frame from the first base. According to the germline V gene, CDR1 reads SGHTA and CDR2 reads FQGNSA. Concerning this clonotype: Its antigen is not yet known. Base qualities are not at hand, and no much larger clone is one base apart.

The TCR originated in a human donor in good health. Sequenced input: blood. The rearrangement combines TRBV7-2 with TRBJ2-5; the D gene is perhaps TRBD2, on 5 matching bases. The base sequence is TGTGCCAGCAGCCCCTTCCGGGGTAGGGAGACCCAGTACTTC. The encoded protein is CASSPFRGRETQYF.